Listed here is a single T cell receptor (beta chain). Different DNA sequences within this sample yield the same CDR3. The data were obtained in a study of blood T cell repertoires in COVID-19. Study-level background: PBMCs, B-cell-depleted T cells, or T cells provided the cDNA or gDNA that made up the material.

Assay: immunoSEQ multiplex PCR; the TCRdb copy retains only in-frame clones and omits some. Of some 150,000 clones in the sample, approximately 80% were seen once. V was clipped by 1 base and J by 0 bases, with 5 bases between them. In germline, CDR1 is SGHRS, CDR2 YFSETQ. The CDR3 loop spans 14 amino acids. Material: peripheral blood. The clonotype originates from a man aged 65-85 years with acute or convalescent COVID-19. The chain joins TRBV5-1 to TRBJ1-3; the D is unclear. The DNA for the CDR3 is TGCGCCAGCAGCTTGTACAGCTCTGGAAACACCATATATTTT. Translating it yields CASSLYSSGNTIYF.